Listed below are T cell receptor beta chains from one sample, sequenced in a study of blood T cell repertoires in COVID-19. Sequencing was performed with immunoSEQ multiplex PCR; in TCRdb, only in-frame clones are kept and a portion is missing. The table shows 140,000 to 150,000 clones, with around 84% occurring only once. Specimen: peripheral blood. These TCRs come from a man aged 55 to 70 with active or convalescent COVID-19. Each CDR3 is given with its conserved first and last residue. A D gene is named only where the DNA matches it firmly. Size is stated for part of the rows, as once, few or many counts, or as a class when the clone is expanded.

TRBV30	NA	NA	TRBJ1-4	TGTGCCTGGAGTGATCCTGGGCCCTATGAAAAACTGTTTTTT	CAWSDPGPYEKLFF
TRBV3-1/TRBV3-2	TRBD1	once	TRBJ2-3	TGTGCCAGCAGCTTTAACGGACAGGGGTTGACAGATACGCAGTATTTT	CASSFNGQGLTDTQYF
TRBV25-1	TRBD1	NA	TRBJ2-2	TGTGCCAGCAGTGAAGGGACAGCGGTAGTCGGGGAGCTGTTTTTT	CASSEGTAVVGELFF
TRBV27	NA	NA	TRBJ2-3	TGTGCCAGCAGTCGTTCAGTGTCAGATACGCAGTATTTT	CASSRSVSDTQYF
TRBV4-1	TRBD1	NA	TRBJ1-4	TGCGCCAGCAGCCAAGCCGGGACAGGGAATGAAAAACTGTTTTTT	CASSQAGTGNEKLFF
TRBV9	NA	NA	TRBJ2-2	TGTGCCAGCAGCATCTGGAACACCGGGGAGCTGTTTTTT	CASSIWNTGELFF
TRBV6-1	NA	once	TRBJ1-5	TGTGCCAGCAGTGAAGCATGGGGGGTTGAAGGCAATCAGCCCCAGCATTTT	CASSEAWGVEGNQPQHF
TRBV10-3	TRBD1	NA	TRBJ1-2	TGTGCCATCAGCCCGACAGGGGATGGCTACACCTTC	CAISPTGDGYTF
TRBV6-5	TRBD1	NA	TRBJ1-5	TGTGCCAGCAGTCGAACAGGGGGCAGCAATCAGCCCCAGCATTTT	CASSRTGGSNQPQHF
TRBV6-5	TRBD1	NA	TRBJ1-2	TGTGCCAGCAGAGGGACAGCTAACTATGGCTACACCTTC	CASRGTANYGYTF
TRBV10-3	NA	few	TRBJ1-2	TGTGCCATCACCGACAGGTCCTATGGCTACACCTTC	CAITDRSYGYTF
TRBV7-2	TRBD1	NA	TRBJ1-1	TGTGCCAGCAGCATCTCACAGGGGCACACTGAAGCTTTCTTT	CASSISQGHTEAFF
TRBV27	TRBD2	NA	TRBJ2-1	TGTGCCAGCAGCCGCGCACTAGCGGCATCGGGGTATGAGCAGTTCTTC	CASSRALAASGYEQFF
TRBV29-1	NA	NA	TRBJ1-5	TGCAGCTACACATCAGGGGCCTATCAGCCCCAGCATTTT	CSYTSGAYQPQHF
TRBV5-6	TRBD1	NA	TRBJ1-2	TGTGCCAGCAGCTTGTGGGGGGCAGGGGGCGACTATGGCTACACCTTC	CASSLWGAGGDYGYTF
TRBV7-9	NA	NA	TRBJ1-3	TGTGCCAGCAGCATGACAACCTCTGGAAACACCATATATTTT	CASSMTTSGNTIYF
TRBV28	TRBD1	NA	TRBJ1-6	TGTGCCAGCACCAAACCGGGACAGGGCACTTCACCCCTCCACTTT	CASTKPGQGTSPLHF
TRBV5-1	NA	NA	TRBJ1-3	TGCGCCAGCAGCACCGCGGGACGTACCTCTGGAAACACCATATATTTT	CASSTAGRTSGNTIYF
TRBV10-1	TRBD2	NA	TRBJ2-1	TGCGCCAGCAGTGATAATAGCGGGACGACAGCTGTTGAGCAGTTCTTC	CASSDNSGTTAVEQFF
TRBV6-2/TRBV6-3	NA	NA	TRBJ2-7	TGTGCCAGCAGTTCCTTCTACGAGCAGTACTTC	CASSSFYEQYF
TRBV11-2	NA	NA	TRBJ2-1	TGTGCCAGCAGCCAGGCAACGGGGAATGAGCAGTTCTTC	CASSQATGNEQFF
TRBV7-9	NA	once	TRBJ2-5	TGTGCCAGCAGCTTAGCCGGTCACCAAGAGACCCAGTACTTC	CASSLAGHQETQYF
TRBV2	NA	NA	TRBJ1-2	TGTGCCAGCCAAAGCAGGGTGATGGATGGCTACACCTTC	CASQSRVMDGYTF
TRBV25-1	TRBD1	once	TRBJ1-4	TGTGCCAGCAGTGAAACCGGGACAGGGGGAAATGAAAAACTGTTTTTT	CASSETGTGGNEKLFF
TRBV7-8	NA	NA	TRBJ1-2	TGTGCCAGCAGCTTAGGTGGAGGGGCGGAGGGCTACACCTTC	CASSLGGGAEGYTF
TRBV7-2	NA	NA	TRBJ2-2	TGTGCCAGCAGCTTATTCTCCAACACCGGGGAGCTGTTTTTT	CASSLFSNTGELFF
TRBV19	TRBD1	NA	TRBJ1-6	TGTGCCAGTAGTATGACAGGGTCGGGATCACCCCTCCACTTT	CASSMTGSGSPLHF
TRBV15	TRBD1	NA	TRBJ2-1	TGTGCCACCAGCACGACAGGGAACGGGTACAATGAGCAGTTCTTC	CATSTTGNGYNEQFF
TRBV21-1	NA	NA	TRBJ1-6	TGTGCCAGCAGCCCTTCCGGACAGGGGAATTCACCCCTCCACTTT	CASSPSGQGNSPLHF
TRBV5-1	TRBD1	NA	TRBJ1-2	TGCGCCAGCAGCGACGGACAGGGGGTCAGCTATGGCTACACCTTC	CASSDGQGVSYGYTF
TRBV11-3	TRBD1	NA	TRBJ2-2	TGTGCCAGCAGCTTGACAGGGACCGGGGAGCTGTTTTTT	CASSLTGTGELFF
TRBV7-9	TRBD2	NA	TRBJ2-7	TGTGCCAGCAGGAATAGCGGGGGGAGCTCCTACGAGCAGTACTTC	CASRNSGGSSYEQYF
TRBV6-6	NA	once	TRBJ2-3	TGTGCCAGCAGTGCCCCAGGTGGTACGCAGTATTTT	CASSAPGGTQYF
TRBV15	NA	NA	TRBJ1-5	TGTGCCACCAGCAGATCCCTGCGGACACTAAGCAATCAGCCCCAGCATTTT	CATSRSLRTLSNQPQHF
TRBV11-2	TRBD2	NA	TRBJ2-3	TGTGCCAGCAGCTTGGTTCCTGGACTAGCTGATCGCTATACGCAGTATTTT	CASSLVPGLADRYTQYF
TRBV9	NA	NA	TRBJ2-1	TGTGCCAGCAGCGTAGATAGCTCCGATGAGCAGTTCTTC	CASSVDSSDEQFF
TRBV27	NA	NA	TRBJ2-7	TGTGCCAGCAGTTTTCGGGGTTACACCTACGAGCAGTACTTC	CASSFRGYTYEQYF
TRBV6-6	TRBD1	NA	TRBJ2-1	TGTGCCAGCAGTCGAACCGGGACAGGGAGCTACAATGAGCAGTTCTTC	CASSRTGTGSYNEQFF
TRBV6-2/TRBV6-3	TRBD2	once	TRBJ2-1	TGTGCCAGCAGTTACTCGAAGGTCCTAGCGGATTTACAGTTCTTC	CASSYSKVLADLQFF
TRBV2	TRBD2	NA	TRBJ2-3	TGTGCCAGCGTCTCGGAACTAGCGGGAGGGCGTACGCAGTATTTT	CASVSELAGGRTQYF
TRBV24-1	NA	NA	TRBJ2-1	TGTGCCACCAGTGATTTTAAAGGGCAGGAGGACAATGAGCAGTTCTTC	CATSDFKGQEDNEQFF
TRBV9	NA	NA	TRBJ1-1	TGTGCCAGCAGCGAATACCAGGGAAACACTGAAGCTTTCTTT	CASSEYQGNTEAFF
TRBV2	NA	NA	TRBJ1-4	TGTGCCAGCAGTGAAGCCTCGCTCGTCAGTGAAAAACTGTTTTTT	CASSEASLVSEKLFF
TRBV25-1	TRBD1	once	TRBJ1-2	TGTGCCAGCGGCGGGACAGACTTGGGGTACACCTTC	CASGGTDLGYTF
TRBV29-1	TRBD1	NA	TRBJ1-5	TGCAGCGTTGCCACCGGGACAGGGTTTCAGCCCCAGCATTTT	CSVATGTGFQPQHF
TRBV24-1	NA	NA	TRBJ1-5	TGTGCCACCAGTGATTCAAGCCCAGGGGGCAATCAGCCCCAGCATTTT	CATSDSSPGGNQPQHF
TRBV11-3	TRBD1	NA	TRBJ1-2	TGTGCCAGCAGCGCCGGGACAGGGGATTTTATCTATGGCTACACCTTC	CASSAGTGDFIYGYTF
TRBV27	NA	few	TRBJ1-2	TGTGCCAGCAGTTTATCGAAGGAGGGCTATGGCTACACCTTC	CASSLSKEGYGYTF
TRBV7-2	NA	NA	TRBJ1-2	TGTGCCAGCAGCTTAGCCCCAATCTATGGCTACACCTTC	CASSLAPIYGYTF
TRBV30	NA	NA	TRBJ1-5	TGTGCCTGGAGTGCGACATCAAATCAGCCCCAGCATTTT	CAWSATSNQPQHF
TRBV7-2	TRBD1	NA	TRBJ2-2	TGTGCCAGCAGCTTACAGGGGGTGAACACCGGGGAGCTGTTTTTT	CASSLQGVNTGELFF
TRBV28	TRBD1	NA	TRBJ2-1	TGTGCCAGCAGTTTAACGGACAGGGGAGGGAATGAGCAGTTCTTC	CASSLTDRGGNEQFF
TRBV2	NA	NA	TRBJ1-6	TGTGCCAGCGTACAGGATAATTCACCCCTCCACTTT	CASVQDNSPLHF
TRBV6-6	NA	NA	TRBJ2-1	TGTGCCAGCAGTGCCTCTGGGCTAGCGAGCAATGAGCAGTTCTTC	CASSASGLASNEQFF
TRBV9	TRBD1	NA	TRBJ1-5	TGTGCCAGCAGCGTAGGTTGGGACAGTAGCAATCAGCCCCAGCATTTT	CASSVGWDSSNQPQHF